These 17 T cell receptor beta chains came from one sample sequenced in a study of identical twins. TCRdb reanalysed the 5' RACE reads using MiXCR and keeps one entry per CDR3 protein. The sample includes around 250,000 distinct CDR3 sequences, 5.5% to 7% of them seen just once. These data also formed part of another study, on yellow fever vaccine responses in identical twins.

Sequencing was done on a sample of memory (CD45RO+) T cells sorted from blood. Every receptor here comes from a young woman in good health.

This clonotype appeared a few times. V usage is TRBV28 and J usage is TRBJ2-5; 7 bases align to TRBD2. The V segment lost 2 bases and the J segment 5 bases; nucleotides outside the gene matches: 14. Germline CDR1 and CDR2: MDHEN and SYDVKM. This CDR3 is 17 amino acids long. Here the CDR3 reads CASSLGRGAGFRETQYF. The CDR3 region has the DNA TGTGCCAGCAGTTTAGGGAGGGGAGCGGGTTTTCGGGAGACCCAGTACTTC.

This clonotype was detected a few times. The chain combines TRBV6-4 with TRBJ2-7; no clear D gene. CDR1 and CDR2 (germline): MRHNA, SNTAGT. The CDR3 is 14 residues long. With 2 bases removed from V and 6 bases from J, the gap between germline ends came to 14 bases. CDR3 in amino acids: CASSDLYWPSEQYV. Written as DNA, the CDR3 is TGTGCCAGCAGTGACCTTTATTGGCCCTCCGAGCAGTACGTC.

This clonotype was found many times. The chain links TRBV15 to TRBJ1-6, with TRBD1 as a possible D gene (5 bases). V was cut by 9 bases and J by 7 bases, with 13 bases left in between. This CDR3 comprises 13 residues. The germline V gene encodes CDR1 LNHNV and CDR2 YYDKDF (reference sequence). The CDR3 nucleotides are TGTGCCACGAGACAGACCACGAATTCACCCCTCCACTTT. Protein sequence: CATRQTTNSPLHF.

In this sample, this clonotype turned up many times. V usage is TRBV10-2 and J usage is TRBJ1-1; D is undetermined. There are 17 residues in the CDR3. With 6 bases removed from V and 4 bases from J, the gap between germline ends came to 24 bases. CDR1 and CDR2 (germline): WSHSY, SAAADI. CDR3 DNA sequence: TGCGCCAGCAGGAACAGAAATAGGGCCGGAGTTGGCACTGAAGCTTTCTTT. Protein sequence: CASRNRNRAGVGTEAFF.

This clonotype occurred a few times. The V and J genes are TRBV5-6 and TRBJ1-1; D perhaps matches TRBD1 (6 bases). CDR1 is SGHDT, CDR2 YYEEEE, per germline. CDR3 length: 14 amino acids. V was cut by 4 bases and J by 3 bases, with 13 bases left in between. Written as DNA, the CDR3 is TGTGCCAGCAGCATCAATAACAGGGACACTGAAGCTTTCTTT. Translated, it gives CASSINNRDTEAFF.

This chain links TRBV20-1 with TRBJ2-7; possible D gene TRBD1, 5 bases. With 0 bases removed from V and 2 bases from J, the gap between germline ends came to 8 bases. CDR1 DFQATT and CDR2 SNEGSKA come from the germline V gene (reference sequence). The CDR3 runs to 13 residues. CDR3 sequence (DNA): TGCAGTGCTAGAGAACAGGCTCCCTACGAGCAGTACTTC. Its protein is CSAREQAPYEQYF.

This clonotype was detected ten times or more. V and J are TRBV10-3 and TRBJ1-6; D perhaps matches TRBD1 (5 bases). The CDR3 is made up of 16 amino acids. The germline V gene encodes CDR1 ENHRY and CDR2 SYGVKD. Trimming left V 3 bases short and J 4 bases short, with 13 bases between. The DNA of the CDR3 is TGTGCCATCAGTGAACTGATGGGACGGTATAATTCACCCCTCCACTTT. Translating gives CAISELMGRYNSPLHF.

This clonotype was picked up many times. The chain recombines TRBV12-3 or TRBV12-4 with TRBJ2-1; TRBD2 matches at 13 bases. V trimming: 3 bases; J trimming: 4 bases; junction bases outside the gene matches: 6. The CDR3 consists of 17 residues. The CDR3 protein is CASSFATSGRNYNEQFF. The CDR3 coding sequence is TGTGCCAGCAGTTTCGCGACTAGCGGGAGGAATTACAATGAGCAGTTCTTC.

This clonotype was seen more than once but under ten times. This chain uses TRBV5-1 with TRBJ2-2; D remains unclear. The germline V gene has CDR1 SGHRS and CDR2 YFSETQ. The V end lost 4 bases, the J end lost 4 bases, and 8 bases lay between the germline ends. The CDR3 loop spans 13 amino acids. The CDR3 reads CASSDDATGELFF. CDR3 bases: TGCGCCAGCAGCGACGACGCCACCGGGGAGCTGTTTTTT.

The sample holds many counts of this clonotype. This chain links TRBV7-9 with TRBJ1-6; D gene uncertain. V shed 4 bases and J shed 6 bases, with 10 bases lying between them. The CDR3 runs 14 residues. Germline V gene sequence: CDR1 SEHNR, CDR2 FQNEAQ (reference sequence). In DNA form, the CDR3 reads TGTGCCAGCAGCTCGGACTCTTTTAATTCACCCCTCCACTTT. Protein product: CASSSDSFNSPLHF.

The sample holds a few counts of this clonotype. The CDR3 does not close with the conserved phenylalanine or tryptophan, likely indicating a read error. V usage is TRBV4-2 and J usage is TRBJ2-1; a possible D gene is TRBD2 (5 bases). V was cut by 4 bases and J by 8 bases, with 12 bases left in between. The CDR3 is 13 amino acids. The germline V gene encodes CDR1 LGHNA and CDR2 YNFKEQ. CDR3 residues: CASSPQPGDEQFL. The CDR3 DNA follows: TGTGCCAGCAGCCCCCAACCCGGGGATGAGCAGTTCCTC.

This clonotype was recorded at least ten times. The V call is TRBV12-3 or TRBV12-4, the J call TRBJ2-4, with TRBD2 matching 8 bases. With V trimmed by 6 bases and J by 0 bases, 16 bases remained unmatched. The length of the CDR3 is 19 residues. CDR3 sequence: CASRTLAGKPGVAKNIQYF. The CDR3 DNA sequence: TGTGCCAGCAGAACCCTAGCGGGCAAACCCGGCGTAGCCAAAAACATTCAGTACTTC.

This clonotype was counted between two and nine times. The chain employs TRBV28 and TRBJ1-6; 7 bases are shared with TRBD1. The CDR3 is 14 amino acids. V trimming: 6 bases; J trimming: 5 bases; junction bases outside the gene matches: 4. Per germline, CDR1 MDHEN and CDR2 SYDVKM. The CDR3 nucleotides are TGTGCCAGCAGATGGGGACAGAATAATTCACCCCTCCACTTT. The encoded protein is CASRWGQNNSPLHF.

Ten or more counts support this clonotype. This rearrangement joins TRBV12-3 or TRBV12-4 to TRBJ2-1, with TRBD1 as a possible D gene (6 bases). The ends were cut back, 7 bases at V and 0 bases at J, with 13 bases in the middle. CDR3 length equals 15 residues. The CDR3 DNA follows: TGTGCCAGCACCATAAGAGGGGGCTCCTACAATGAGCAGTTCTTC. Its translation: CASTIRGGSYNEQFF.

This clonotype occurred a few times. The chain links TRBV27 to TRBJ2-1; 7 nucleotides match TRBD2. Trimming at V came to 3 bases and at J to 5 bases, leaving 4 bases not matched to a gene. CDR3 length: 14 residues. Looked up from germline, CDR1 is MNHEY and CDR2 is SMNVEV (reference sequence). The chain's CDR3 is CASSFNGGNNEQFF. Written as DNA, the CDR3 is TGTGCCAGCAGTTTTAACGGGGGGAACAATGAGCAGTTCTTC.

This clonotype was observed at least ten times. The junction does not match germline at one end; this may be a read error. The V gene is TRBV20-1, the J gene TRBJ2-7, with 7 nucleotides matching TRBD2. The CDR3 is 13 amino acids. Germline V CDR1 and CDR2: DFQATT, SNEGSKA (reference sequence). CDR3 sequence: CSARGHPGGEQYF. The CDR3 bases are TGCAGTGCCAGAGGACATCCGGGGGGTGAGCAGTACTTC.

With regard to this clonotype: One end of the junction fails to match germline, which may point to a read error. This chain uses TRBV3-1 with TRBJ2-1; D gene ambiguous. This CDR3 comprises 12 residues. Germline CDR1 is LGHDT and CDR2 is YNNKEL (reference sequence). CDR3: CASSRLENEQLF. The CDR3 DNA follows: TGTGCCAGCAGCCGTTTAGAGAATGAGCAGCTCTTC.